The 18 T cell receptor beta chains given below trace back to one sample, sequenced in a study of cytomegalovirus exposure and HLA in healthy donors (dated by TCRdb to the late 2010s). The library was produced with the immunoSEQ multiplex PCR assay. For the multiplex PCR, a mixture combining 60 forward primers for TCR Vbeta segments and 13 reverse primers for TCR Jbeta segments was used. TCRdb's version of the immuneACCESS table is confined to in-frame rearrangements and falls short of the full clone set. An unresolved V gene accounts for under half of the shortfall where checked; the remainder is of unknown origin. Within this sample are about 90,000 clones, with roughly 70% of them counted one time only. 16% of the sample comes from the top ten. What was sequenced was PBMCs. The receptors stem from a young woman in good health and CMV-seropositive.

This clone was seen just once. This rearrangement joins TRBV6-5 to TRBJ2-2; possible D gene TRBD1, 5 bases. The V end lost 5 bases, the J end lost 7 bases, and 5 bases lay between the germline ends. This CDR3 has 11 amino acids. Per germline, CDR1 MNHEY and CDR2 SVGAGI. The CDR3 spells CASSQGGELFF. Written as DNA, the CDR3 is TGTGCCAGCAGTCAGGGCGGGGAGCTGTTTTTT.

The CDR3 DNA sequence: TGTGCCAGCAGTTTCTTCCAAGGAGCTGAAGAGACCCAGTACTTC. Translated, it gives CASSFFQGAEETQYF. The J gene is TRBJ2-5, the V gene TRBV6-1; D is unresolved. The germline V gene has CDR1 MNHNS and CDR2 SASEGT. Trimming took off 5 bases at V and 3 bases at J, with 16 bases between the two ends. The CDR3 contains 15 residues.

The rearrangement uses TRBV11-2 and TRBJ1-1; unclear D gene. The CDR3 is 13 residues long. V was clipped by 5 bases and J by 3 bases, with 10 bases between them. The germline CDR1 and CDR2 sequences are SGHAT and FQNNGV. CDR3 DNA: TGTGCCAGCAGCAGTGGGGAGTACACTGAAGCTTTCTTT. It is translated as CASSSGEYTEAFF.

The rearrangement links TRBV9 to TRBJ2-2; 13 bases align to TRBD2. The germline V gene encodes CDR1 SGDLS and CDR2 YYNGEE. The CDR3 spans 16 residues. Germline trimming cut 3 bases from V and 7 bases from J; bases unmatched to any gene: 6. CDR3 sequence reads: CASSEGTSGVHGELFF. The CDR3 DNA reads as TGTGCCAGCAGCGAGGGGACTAGCGGGGTTCACGGGGAGCTGTTTTTT.

This clone was counted between two and nine times. This chain joins TRBV5-5 and TRBJ2-2; TRBD1 matches at 7 bases. With V trimmed by 0 bases and J by 7 bases, 9 bases remained unmatched. This CDR3 contains 16 residues. Germline values: CDR1 SGHKS, CDR2 YYEKEE (reference sequence). CDR3 DNA sequence: TGTGCCAGCAGCTTGGCCCTTACAGGGGCGGACGGGGAGCTGTTTTTT. The encoded protein is CASSLALTGADGELFF.

This sequence joins TRBV7-2 and TRBJ2-1, with D perhaps TRBD2 (6 bases). The V end lost 2 bases, the J end lost 8 bases, and 13 bases lay between the germline ends. Germline V gene sequence: CDR1 SGHTA, CDR2 FQGNSA. This CDR3 comprises 14 residues. The CDR3 is CASSLSSWGDEQFF. The CDR3 DNA is TGTGCCAGCAGCTTATCCTCCTGGGGGGATGAGCAGTTCTTC.

This chain joins TRBV7-9 and TRBJ2-3; D is undetermined. In germline, CDR1 is SEHNR, CDR2 FQNEAQ (reference sequence). CDR3 length: 13 amino acids. Trimming pared 2 bases from V and 4 bases from J, leaving 7 bases between. The CDR3 protein is CASSLRVADTQYF. For the CDR3, the DNA is TGTGCCAGCAGCTTACGGGTGGCAGATACGCAGTATTTT.

The chain employs TRBV5-5 and TRBJ2-3; 8 bases fit TRBD1. The germline gives CDR1 SGHKS, CDR2 YYEKEE (reference sequence). The CDR3 is made up of 15 amino acids. J gave up 4 bases and V 0 bases, and 4 bases lay outside the gene matches. The DNA for the CDR3 is TGTGCCAGCAGCTTGGAGGGGACAGGCCCAGATACGCAGTATTTT. Amino acids: CASSLEGTGPDTQYF.

As regards this clone: Germline and junction disagree at one end, which may indicate a read error. The CDR3 DNA reads TGTGCTAGCAGCGGACAGGGGGAGACCCAGTACTTC. It specifies CASSGQGETQYF. The chain is built from TRBV7-7 and TRBJ2-5; 9 nucleotides align to TRBD1. The CDR3 runs 12 residues. Germline CDR1 reads SSHAT; CDR2 reads FNYEAQ (reference sequence).

The chain carries TRBV4-1 and TRBJ2-5; maybe TRBD1 (6 bases). Per germline, CDR1 MGHRA and CDR2 YSYEKL. Trimming took 3 bases from V and 2 from J, leaving 13 bases between them. CDR3 size: 15 residues. The CDR3 region is CASSQAGTQQETQYF. The CDR3 region has the DNA TGCGCCAGCAGCCAGGCCGGGACACAACAAGAGACCCAGTACTTC.

The chain is built from TRBV7-2 and TRBJ1-4, with 11 nucleotides matching TRBD1. This CDR3 contains 16 residues. CDR1 is SGHTA, CDR2 FQGNSA, per germline. J was trimmed by 8 bases and V by 7 bases; bases with no gene match: 12. CDR3 protein: CASIYGGGQGAEKLFF. CDR3 nucleotide sequence: TGTGCCAGCATCTACGGGGGCGGACAGGGGGCGGAAAAACTGTTTTTT.

This chain connects TRBV5-1 to TRBJ1-2, with D uncertain. There are 15 residues in the CDR3. Trimming left V 6 bases short and J 4 bases short, with 19 bases between. Germline CDR1 and CDR2: SGHRS and YFSETQ. The CDR3 sequence is CASTSASPNSYGYTF. CDR3 bases: TGCGCCAGCACCTCAGCGAGCCCGAATAGCTATGGCTACACCTTC.

Regarding this clone: At one end, the junction sequence differs from germline, possibly due to a read error. The V and J genes are TRBV28 and TRBJ2-1; D might be TRBD1 (6 bases). Germline values: CDR1 MDHEN, CDR2 SYDVKM. The CDR3 sequence is 14 residues long. The CDR3 DNA reads TGTGTCAGCTCCGGGACACCGTCCTACAATGAGCAGTTCTTC. Translation gives CVSSGTPSYNEQFF.

The chain joins TRBV5-1 to TRBJ2-5; 8 nucleotides align to TRBD2. V gave up 7 bases and J gave up 2 bases; unmatched junction bases: 13. CDR1 and CDR2 from the germline V gene are SGHRS and YFSETQ. This CDR3 comprises 16 residues. The DNA of the CDR3 is TGCGCCAGCGGTTTGGCGGGGGGACTCACACAAGAGACCCAGTACTTC. Translating gives CASGLAGGLTQETQYF.

The CDR3 loop is CASSSTGTSGGGDTQYF. The CDR3, as DNA: TGCGCCAGCAGCTCCACCGGGACTAGCGGCGGGGGGGATACGCAGTATTTT. This sequence joins TRBV5-1 and TRBJ2-3; 11 bases align to TRBD2. CDR1 SGHRS and CDR2 YFSETQ come from the germline V gene. J lost 6 bases, V lost 3 bases, and 12 bases had no gene match. CDR3 size: 17 residues.

This clone appeared a few times. V usage is TRBV4-2 and J usage is TRBJ2-1, with D uncertain. Germline loops: CDR1 LGHNA, CDR2 YNFKEQ. The CDR3 extends over 14 amino acids. The V and J ends lost 5 bases and 5 bases respectively, with 13 bases between them. CDR3 loop: CASSLDGLNNEQFF. The DNA of the CDR3 is TGTGCCAGCAGCTTAGATGGGCTAAACAATGAGCAGTTCTTC.

The chain uses TRBV5-1 and TRBJ2-5; D unclear. Trimming stripped 4 bases from V and 4 bases from J, with 17 bases between. The germline V gene has CDR1 SGHRS and CDR2 YFSETQ. The CDR3 extends over 15 amino acids. CDR3 sequence (DNA): TGCGCCAGCAGCCCTGCCCCCGAGCCCGGAGAGACCCAGTACTTC. Amino acids: CASSPAPEPGETQYF. The full variable domain, in which reference TRBV5-1 and TRBJ2-5 provide the parts outside the CDR3, is KAGVTQTPRYLIKTRGQQVTLSCSPISGHRSVSWYQQTPGQGLQFLFEYFSETQRNKGNFPGRFSGRQFSNSRSEMNVSTLELGDSALYLCASSPAPEPGETQYFGPGTRLLVL.

This clone was found a few times. The rearrangement uses TRBV7-3 and TRBJ2-6; TRBD2 might be the D (5 bases). V lost 4 bases and J lost 0, with 7 bases in between. This CDR3 contains 15 residues. Germline V lookup: CDR1 SGHTA, CDR2 FQGTGA. The CDR3 protein is CASSSGSSGANVLTF. The CDR3 nucleotides are TGTGCCAGCAGCTCGGGGAGCTCTGGGGCCAACGTCCTGACTTTC.